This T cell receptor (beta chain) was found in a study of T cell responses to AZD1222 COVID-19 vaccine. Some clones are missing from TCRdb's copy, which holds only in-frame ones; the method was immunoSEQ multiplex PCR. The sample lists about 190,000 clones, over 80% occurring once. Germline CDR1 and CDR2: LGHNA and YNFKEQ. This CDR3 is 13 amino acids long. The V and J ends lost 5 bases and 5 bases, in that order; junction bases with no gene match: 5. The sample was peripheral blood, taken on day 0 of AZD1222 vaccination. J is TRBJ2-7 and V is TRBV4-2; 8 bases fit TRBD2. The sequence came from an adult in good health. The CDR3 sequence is CASSFSGANEQYF. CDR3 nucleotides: TGTGCCAGCAGCTTTAGCGGGGCAAACGAGCAGTACTTC.